A selection of T cell receptor beta chains follows, all from one sample in a study of T cell changes during pregnancy in multiple sclerosis. Clones were read by immunoSEQ multiplex PCR, and TCRdb kept only the in-frame ones, dropping some. Of tens of thousands of clones in the sample, roughly 90% are singletons; the top ten hold roughly 5.4%. The specimen was peripheral blood, collected in the third trimester of pregnancy. The receptors come from a female donor in good health, enrolled as a control in a pregnancy study. Each CDR3 is given with its conserved first and last residue. The D gene is left open where the match is weak. Only part of the rows carry a size: once, few, many, or a class if the clone is expanded.

J,D,size,V,CDR3,DNA
TRBJ1-5,NA,NA,TRBV14,CASSQGGYQPQHF,TGTGCCAGCAGCCAGGGGGGGTATCAGCCCCAGCATTTT
TRBJ1-5,NA,once,TRBV15,CATSRERVSNQPQHF,TGTGCCACCAGCAGAGAGAGGGTAAGCAATCAGCCCCAGCATTTT
TRBJ2-1,TRBD2,NA,TRBV4-2,CASSLRGTSGREGLGNEQFF,TGTGCCAGCAGCCTCCGGGGGACTAGCGGGAGGGAGGGGTTGGGGAATGAGCAGTTCTTC
TRBJ2-1,TRBD2,NA,TRBV7-9,CASSRLSGSSYNEQFF,TGTGCCAGCAGCCGCTTGAGCGGGAGCTCCTACAATGAGCAGTTCTTC
TRBJ1-1,TRBD1,few,TRBV11-2,CASSPRTGSFTEAFF,TGTGCCAGCAGCCCACGGACAGGGAGCTTCACTGAAGCTTTCTTT
TRBJ2-3,TRBD1,NA,TRBV29-1,CSVAGQGAADTQYF,TGCAGCGTTGCGGGACAGGGGGCCGCAGATACGCAGTATTTT
TRBJ2-1,NA,NA,TRBV7-9,CASSPRGGPYNEQFF,TGTGCCAGCAGCCCCCGCGGCGGTCCCTACAATGAGCAGTTCTTC
TRBJ2-1,NA,NA,TRBV6-4,CASSPEGDSYNEQFF,TGTGCCAGCAGCCCAGAGGGGGATTCCTACAATGAGCAGTTCTTC
TRBJ1-2,NA,NA,TRBV9,CASSVVQDGRGYTF,TGTGCCAGCAGCGTTGTACAGGACGGAAGAGGCTACACCTTC
TRBJ2-5,NA,NA,TRBV15,CATSRDVGSPGETQYF,TGTGCCACCAGCAGAGATGTGGGCAGCCCTGGGGAGACCCAGTACTTC
TRBJ2-5,NA,NA,TRBV5-5,CASSPDSNQETQYF,TGTGCCAGCAGCCCTGACAGTAATCAAGAGACCCAGTACTTC
TRBJ2-1,NA,NA,TRBV7-2,CASTLDVPYNEQFF,TGTGCCAGCACCCTAGACGTTCCCTACAATGAGCAGTTCTTC
TRBJ1-1,TRBD1,NA,TRBV29-1,CSGDRGNTEAFF,TGCAGCGGGGACAGGGGGAACACTGAAGCTTTCTTT
TRBJ2-6,NA,NA,TRBV19,CASSLSSGANVLTF,TGTGCCAGTAGTCTATCGAGTGGGGCCAACGTCCTGACTTTC
TRBJ1-2,NA,NA,TRBV7-9,CASLDTMLGSGSYTF,TGTGCCAGCTTGGATACTATGCTAGGGAGTGGAAGCTACACCTTC
TRBJ2-7,TRBD2,NA,TRBV7-3,CASSSGASGGEQYF,TGTGCCAGCAGCTCCGGGGCTAGCGGGGGCGAGCAGTACTTC
TRBJ1-3,NA,NA,TRBV19,CASSSNTIYF,TGTGCCAGTAGTTCGAACACCATATATTTT
TRBJ2-5,TRBD2,few,TRBV6-1,CASSEGGILLAVPRQETQYF,TGTGCCAGCAGTGAGGGGGGGATCCTCCTAGCAGTTCCCCGCCAAGAGACCCAGTACTTC
TRBJ2-7,TRBD2,NA,TRBV6-6,CASRGLAGGEQYF,TGTGCCAGCAGGGGGTTGGCGGGGGGCGAGCAGTACTTC
TRBJ2-3,TRBD2,NA,TRBV14,CASSQDWTGGITDTQYF,TGTGCCAGCAGCCAAGATTGGACCGGGGGGATTACAGATACGCAGTATTTT
TRBJ1-5,NA,NA,TRBV11-2,CASSSPRGKNQPQHF,TGTGCCAGCAGCTCACCTCGAGGGAAGAATCAGCCCCAGCATTTT
TRBJ2-3,TRBD2,NA,TRBV27,CASRASGGATDTQYF,TGTGCCAGCAGGGCTAGCGGGGGGGCAACAGATACGCAGTATTTT
TRBJ2-3,NA,NA,TRBV7-7,CASSLSWAPTDTQYF,TGTGCCAGCAGCTTATCCTGGGCCCCCACAGATACGCAGTATTTT
TRBJ1-2,TRBD1,NA,TRBV5-6,CASSYGTGPVAYGYTF,TGTGCCAGCAGCTACGGGACAGGGCCAGTGGCCTATGGCTACACCTTC
TRBJ1-4,NA,NA,TRBV18,CASSPGPRPEKLFF,TGTGCCAGCTCACCGGGCCCTCGGCCTGAAAAACTGTTTTTT
TRBJ2-7,NA,NA,TRBV2,CASSEARAGGEQYF,TGTGCCAGCAGTGAAGCGCGGGCAGGCGGCGAGCAGTACTTC
TRBJ2-3,NA,NA,TRBV9,CASSVMRVDTQYF,TGTGCCAGCAGCGTGATGAGGGTAGATACGCAGTATTTT
TRBJ2-7,NA,once,TRBV10-3,CAISESVGGYSYEQYF,TGTGCCATCAGTGAGTCGGTAGGGGGTTACTCCTACGAGCAGTACTTC
TRBJ2-5,TRBD2,NA,TRBV27,CASTARWGGYQETQYF,TGTGCCAGCACCGCGAGGTGGGGGGGGTACCAAGAGACCCAGTACTTC
TRBJ2-2,TRBD1,NA,TRBV10-2,CASSLQGTGELFF,TGCGCCAGCAGTTTACAGGGGACCGGGGAGCTGTTTTTT
TRBJ1-5,NA,few,TRBV27,CASSPGLLGNQPQHF,TGTGCCAGCAGTCCAGGGCTCTTGGGCAATCAGCCCCAGCATTTT
TRBJ2-5,TRBD1,NA,TRBV7-9,CASSPFGTGTVQETQYF,TGTGCCAGCAGCCCCTTTGGGACAGGCACAGTCCAAGAGACCCAGTACTTC
TRBJ1-4,TRBD1,NA,TRBV7-9,CASSGQGNEKLFF,TGTGCCAGCTCAGGACAGGGGAATGAAAAACTGTTTTTT
TRBJ1-1,NA,once,TRBV6-4,CASSDSRGGNTEAFF,TGTGCCAGCAGTGACTCGAGGGGGGGGAACACTGAAGCTTTCTTT
TRBJ1-2,NA,NA,TRBV10-1,CASSESAPRPKSYGYTF,TGCGCCAGCAGCGAGTCGGCCCCGCGGCCCAAATCCTATGGCTACACCTTC
TRBJ2-7,TRBD2,NA,TRBV28,CASRAGRPSYYEQYF,TGTGCCAGCAGGGCCGGGAGGCCCTCCTACTACGAGCAGTACTTC
TRBJ2-3,NA,NA,TRBV13,CASSRGAIPDTQYF,TGTGCCAGCAGCCGGGGAGCAATCCCAGATACGCAGTATTTT
TRBJ2-7,TRBD1,NA,TRBV9,CASSIRQGNGEQYF,TGTGCCAGCAGCATACGACAGGGGAACGGCGAGCAGTACTTC
TRBJ2-5,NA,NA,TRBV27,CASSPASGEIVETQYF,TGTGCCAGCAGTCCCGCCTCGGGGGAGATCGTGGAGACCCAGTACTTC
TRBJ2-6,NA,NA,TRBV5-4,CASSLTDSHSGANVLTF,TGTGCCAGCAGCCTTACAGACAGCCACTCTGGGGCCAACGTCCTGACTTTC
TRBJ2-7,TRBD2,NA,TRBV27,CASSLYVPASGRAHEQYF,TGTGCCAGCAGTTTATATGTCCCGGCGAGCGGGAGGGCCCACGAGCAGTACTTC
TRBJ1-2,NA,NA,TRBV29-1,CSVELRVARGHYGYTF,TGCAGCGTTGAACTTCGGGTCGCCAGGGGCCACTATGGCTACACCTTC
TRBJ1-5,NA,NA,TRBV28,CASSFRAPRGQPQHF,TGTGCCAGCAGTTTTAGGGCGCCTCGGGGTCAGCCCCAGCATTTT
TRBJ2-1,TRBD1,few,TRBV5-1,CASSLRTGEYNEQFF,TGCGCCAGCAGCCTGAGGACAGGCGAATACAATGAGCAGTTCTTC
TRBJ2-1,TRBD1,NA,TRBV6-4,CASSASRTGDYNEQFF,TGTGCCAGCAGCGCCTCCCGGACAGGCGACTACAATGAGCAGTTCTTC
TRBJ1-1,NA,few,TRBV29-1,CSVERGGEGAFF,TGCAGCGTTGAACGTGGGGGGGAAGGGGCTTTCTTT
TRBJ1-3,NA,NA,TRBV5-6,CASSLRPRGTGNTIYF,TGTGCCAGCAGCTTGAGGCCCAGGGGTACTGGAAACACCATATATTTT
TRBJ1-1,NA,once,TRBV6-1,CASSEEVGGGGTEAFF,TGTGCCAGCAGTGAAGAGGTCGGCGGGGGAGGTACTGAAGCTTTCTTT
TRBJ1-6,NA,NA,TRBV6-4,CASIGAHRDPLGPLHF,TGTGCCAGCATAGGGGCACACAGGGACCCCCTCGGACCCCTCCACTTT
TRBJ1-2,NA,NA,TRBV6-6,CASSPAGDYGYTF,TGTGCCAGCAGTCCGGCAGGGGACTATGGCTACACCTTC
TRBJ1-4,NA,once,TRBV9,CASSVQGTTNEKLFF,TGTGCCAGCAGCGTCCAGGGGACAACTAATGAAAAACTGTTTTTT
TRBJ2-7,NA,NA,TRBV6-1,CASSESAGFHEQYF,TGTGCCAGCAGTGAATCGGCAGGGTTCCACGAGCAGTACTTC
TRBJ2-1,NA,NA,TRBV7-9,CASSPPTGSSEQFF,TGTGCCAGCAGCCCCCCCACGGGGTCTAGTGAGCAGTTCTTC
TRBJ1-1,NA,NA,TRBV18,CASSPLRDTEAFF,TGTGCCAGCTCACCACTGAGGGACACTGAAGCTTTCTTT